This T cell receptor (beta chain) comes out of a study of blood T cells in healthy people across ages. A second about 6 to 12 cycle PCR used barcoded and J-beta primers. All cDNA molecules were each tagged by a template-switch adaptor with 12 random nucleotides. Per sample, CDR3-containing paired-end reads numbered at least 2.5 million. TCRdb independently ran MiXCR on the 5' RACE reads; one entry per CDR3 protein. This sample has some 750,000 distinct CDR3 sequences; approximately 21% occur once, and the top ten carry 22%. The CDR3 covers 13 residues. Germline values: CDR1 DFQATT, CDR2 SNEGSKA (reference sequence). RNA extraction gave at least 6 micrograms of total RNA per sample.

V usage is TRBV20-1 and J usage is TRBJ2-1; 9 positions agree with TRBD1. The specimen sequenced was blood. This clonotype originated in a man between 65 and 85 years old in good health. The DNA for the CDR3 is TGCAGCGCCGGACAGGGGACCTACAATGAGCAGTTCTTC. It translates to CSAGQGTYNEQFF.